A selection of T cell receptor beta chains follows, all from one sample in a study of identical twins. TCRdb analysed the 5' RACE reads with MiXCR anew, one entry per CDR3 protein. The sample consists of 600,000 to 800,000 distinct CDR3 sequences, 21% of them appearing once. This same sample was also part of a study on T cells expressing NK-cell markers.

The sample comprised PBMCs. All receptors derive from a woman between 18 and 29 years old in good health. Both conserved end residues are part of each CDR3. D genes are given only for firm matches. Clone size, where shown, is once, few, many, or a class for clones that have expanded.

V	D	J	size	CDR3	DNA
TRBV3-1	.	TRBJ1-2	few	CASSQDWRYGYTF	TGTGCCAGCAGCCAAGATTGGAGATATGGCTACACCTTC
TRBV4-3	.	TRBJ2-1	.	CASSQSKSGRNEQFF	TGCGCCAGCAGCCAATCGAAATCGGGGAGGAATGAGCAGTTCTTC
TRBV4-3	.	TRBJ1-4	many	CASSQAVTNNEKLFF	TGCGCCAGCAGCCAAGCGGTAACAAACAATGAAAAACTGTTTTTT
TRBV5-1	.	TRBJ2-3	many	CASSLAHEGTDTQYF	TGCGCCAGCAGCTTGGCTCACGAGGGCACAGATACGCAGTATTTT
TRBV4-1	.	TRBJ2-5	few	CASSLFSVNGQETQYF	TGCGCCAGCAGCCTATTCTCCGTTAACGGTCAAGAGACCCAGTACTTC
TRBV5-5	.	TRBJ2-7	.	CASSLWGTYSEQYF	TGTGCCAGCAGCTTGTGGGGGACCTACAGCGAGCAGTACTTC
TRBV24-1	.	TRBJ2-1	few	CATSAGTHEQFF	TGTGCCACCAGTGCCGGGACCCATGAGCAGTTCTTC
TRBV7-9	TRBD2	TRBJ2-1	many	CASRTSGSNEQFF	TGTGCCAGCAGGACTAGCGGGAGTAATGAGCAGTTCTTC
TRBV20-1	.	TRBJ1-6	many	CSADQTGPNSPLHF	TGCAGTGCGGACCAGACAGGACCAAATTCACCCCTCCACTTT
TRBV7-9	TRBD2	TRBJ2-7	.	CASSSGLGAYYEQYF	TGTGCCAGCAGCTCAGGACTAGGGGCATACTACGAGCAGTACTTC
TRBV12-3/TRBV12-4	.	TRBJ2-1	many	CASSRRSNEQFF	TGTGCCAGCAGTAGAAGGTCCAATGAGCAGTTCTTC
TRBV10-3	TRBD2	TRBJ2-3	few	CAIRGGDVDTQYF	TGTGCCATCCGCGGGGGGGATGTAGATACGCAGTATTTT
TRBV7-8	TRBD2	TRBJ2-3	few	CASRTSGGATDTQYF	TGTGCCAGTCGGACTAGCGGGGGGGCCACAGATACGCAGTATTTT
TRBV6-5	.	TRBJ2-7	many	CASSSKSEQYF	TGTGCCAGCAGCTCCAAGTCCGAGCAGTACTTC
TRBV20-1	TRBD2	TRBJ2-1	many	CSASLSGGYNEQFF	TGCAGTGCTAGCTTGTCGGGGGGCTACAATGAGCAGTTCTTC
TRBV7-8	.	TRBJ2-7	many	CASSLEGGSSYEQYF	TGTGCCAGCAGCTTAGAGGGGGGCAGCTCCTACGAGCAGTACTTC
TRBV7-2	.	TRBJ2-7	.	CASSLLALTYEQYF	TGTGCCAGCAGCTTACTAGCTTTAACCTACGAGCAGTACTTC